This TCR beta chain was observed in a study of T cell responses to AZD1222 COVID-19 vaccine (dated by TCRdb to the early 2020s). Broadly, across the study: TCR sequencing was performed for 233 trial participants, of whom about 200 were given two doses of AZD1222 and approximately 26 were given two doses of MenACWY control vaccine. Trial participants were enrolled by age into subgroups of 18-55, 56-69 and 70-plus years, and roughly 150, 30 and 60 TCR-sequenced participants, respectively, were included in these subgroups.

The label giving this sample's time point can be read as: about 28 days (+/-7) after the second vaccine dose. The sample's treatment or condition label, decoded: meningococcal conjugate vaccine given as trial control. The vaccinee samples were drawn from two UK trials, COV001 and COV002, one of which was a single-blind randomized controlled phase 2/3 trial testing AZD1222 (ChAdOx1 nCoV-19) in healthy adults. Trial participant PBMC samples were collected at day 0 and day 28 after the second dose for TCRbeta chain sequencing. This clone was seen a handful of times. The antigen this receptor binds is unknown. One base away there is no much larger clone; base qualities are not given. At the DNA level, this CDR3 is encoded by other sequences in the same sample as well. The CDR3 regions of human TCRbeta chains were subjected to immunosequencing. The published analysis was carried out like this. TCRs in the repertoires were matched against a reference library of SARS-CoV-2-specific TCRs that had been generated with the MIRA antigen-specificity platform. Breadth was defined as the fraction of unique TCRs that were SARS-CoV-2-associated, and depth was defined as the fraction of total T cells that were SARS-CoV-2-associated. Using the MIRA data, each spike-specific TCR was assigned both to the spike region to which the TCR was reactive and to a CD4 or CD8 class. Log10-transformed breadth and depth values were compared by one-way ANOVA with Sidak's multiple comparisons tests. In its TCRdb copy, this immuneACCESS table keeps in-frame sequences only and misses some clones. Where compared with another copy, unresolved V genes explain less than half of these, and the others have no known cause. V, J and clone size derive from that table, while D and trimming were established from the DNA sequence. This sample lists some 170,000 clones; 90% to 95% were detected once. Clones ranked in the top ten supply around 0.98% of the sample.

Sequences SGHKS (CDR1) and YYEKEE (CDR2) are obtained from the germline V gene (reference sequence). Trimming at the junction amounts to 6 bases on V and 4 bases on J, and the germline ends lie 10 bases apart. From cysteine to phenylalanine, the CDR3 is 12 amino acids long. The retained sequence is limited to the CDR3, 36 bases, with the frame set at the first base. The paper as a whole reports these results and caveats: Spike-specific TCR breadth and depth rose significantly after two AZD1222 doses compared with day 0 and with MenACWY recipients. In the small 56-69-year group, the increase in depth fell short of significance, most likely because of low power. Participants were mostly white British and included more females than males, and it was suggested by the authors that clonal diversity may have been underestimated. CD4 TCRs associated with the vaccine covered the entire spike protein, and the dominant responses were in regions 160-218 and 743-854. Reportedly, almost half of the unique spike-specific TCRs recognized epitopes lying outside the regions that are mutated in the B.1.351 and B.1.1.7 variants. Because no day 14 peak-response samples were available, repertoires were characterized only after the peak T cell response. Conclusions about previously exposed vaccinees are limited, since just a handful of AZD1222 recipients were seropositive for SARS-CoV-2 at baseline.

This receptor was identified in an adult who received the MenACWY meningococcal vaccine as a control. The rearrangement joined TRBV5-5 to TRBJ1-1; no D gene is confidently identified. The source was peripheral blood, collected 28 days after the second dose of the MenACWY control vaccine. DNA sequence: TGTGCCAGCACCCTAAGTGGCACTGAAGCTTTCTTT. This codes for CASTLSGTEAFF.